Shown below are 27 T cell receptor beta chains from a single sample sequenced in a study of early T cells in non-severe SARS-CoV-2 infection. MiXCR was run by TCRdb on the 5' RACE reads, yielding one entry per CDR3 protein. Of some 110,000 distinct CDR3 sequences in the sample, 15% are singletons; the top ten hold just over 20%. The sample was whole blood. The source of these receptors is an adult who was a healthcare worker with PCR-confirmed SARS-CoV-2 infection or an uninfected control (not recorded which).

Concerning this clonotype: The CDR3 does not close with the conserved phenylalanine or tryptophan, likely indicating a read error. CDR3 protein: CASSPGQGDFAEAFL. In DNA form, the CDR3 reads TGTGCCAGCAGCCCGGGACAGGGGGATTTCGCTGAAGCTTTCTTA. The chain recombines TRBV28 with TRBJ1-1; TRBD1 matches 11 bases. Trimming cost V 6 bases and J 6 bases; bases outside gene matches: 9. The CDR3 is 15 residues long. Looked up from germline, CDR1 is MDHEN and CDR2 is SYDVKM.

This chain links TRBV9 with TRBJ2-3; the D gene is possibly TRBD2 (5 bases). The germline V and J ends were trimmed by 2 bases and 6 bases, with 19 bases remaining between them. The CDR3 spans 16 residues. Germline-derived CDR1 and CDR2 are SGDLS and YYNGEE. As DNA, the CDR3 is TGTGCCAGCAGCGTCAAGGGTCCTAGCCCCAGCGATACGCAGTATTTT. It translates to CASSVKGPSPSDTQYF.

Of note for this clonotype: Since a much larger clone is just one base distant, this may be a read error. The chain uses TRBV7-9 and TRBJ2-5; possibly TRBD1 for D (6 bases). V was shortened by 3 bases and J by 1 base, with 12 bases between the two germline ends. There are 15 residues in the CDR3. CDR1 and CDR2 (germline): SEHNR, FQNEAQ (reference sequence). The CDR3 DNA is TGTGCCAGCAGCTTCCAAGGACAGATCCAAGAGACCCAGTACTTC. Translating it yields CASSFQGQIQETQYF. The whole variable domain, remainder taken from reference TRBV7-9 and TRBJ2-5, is DTGVSQNPRHKITKRGQNVTFRCDPISEHNRLYWYRQTLGQGPEFLTYFQNEAQLEKSRLLSDRFSAERPKGSFSTLEIQRTEQGDSAMYLCASSFQGQIQETQYFGPGTRLLVL.

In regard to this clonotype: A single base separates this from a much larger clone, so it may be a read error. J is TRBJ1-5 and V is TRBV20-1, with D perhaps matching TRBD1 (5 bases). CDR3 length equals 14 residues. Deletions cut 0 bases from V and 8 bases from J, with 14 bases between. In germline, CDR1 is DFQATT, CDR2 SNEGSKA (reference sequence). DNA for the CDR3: TGCAGTGCTAGAGACCCCGTCGGGGGTGAGCCCCAGCATTTT. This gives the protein CSARDPVGGEPQHF.

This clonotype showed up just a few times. This chain's CDR3 is CSARGGQSQETQYF. The CDR3 bases are TGCAGCGCCCGCGGGGGACAGTCCCAAGAGACCCAGTACTTC. The chain is built from TRBV29-1 and TRBJ2-5, with D possibly called TRBD1 or TRBD2 (7 bases each). Trimming took off 7 bases at V and 1 base at J, with 16 bases between the two ends. CDR1 and CDR2 from the germline V gene are SQVTM and ANQGSEA. This CDR3 spans 14 amino acids. The full variable domain, in which reference TRBV29-1 and TRBJ2-5 provide the parts outside the CDR3, is SAVISQKPSRDICQRGTSLTIQCQVDSQVTMMFWYRQQPGQSLTLIATANQGSEATYESGFVIDKFPISRPNLTFSTLTVSNMSPEDSSIYLCSARGGQSQETQYFGPGTRLLVL.

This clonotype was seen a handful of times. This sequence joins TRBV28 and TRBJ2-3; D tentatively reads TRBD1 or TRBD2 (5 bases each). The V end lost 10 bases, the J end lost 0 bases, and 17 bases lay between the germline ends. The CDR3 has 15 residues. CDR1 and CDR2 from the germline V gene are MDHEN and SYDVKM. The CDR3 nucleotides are TGTGCCACCTTAGGGGAGACGGCTAGCACAGATACGCAGTATTTT. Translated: CATLGETASTDTQYF.

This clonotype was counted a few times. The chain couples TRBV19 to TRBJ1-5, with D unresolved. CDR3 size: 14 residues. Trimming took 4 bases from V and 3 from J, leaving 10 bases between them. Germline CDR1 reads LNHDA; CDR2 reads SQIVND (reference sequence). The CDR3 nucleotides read TGTGCCAGTAGTAACTTCCCAGACAATCAGCCCCAGCATTTT. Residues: CASSNFPDNQPQHF.

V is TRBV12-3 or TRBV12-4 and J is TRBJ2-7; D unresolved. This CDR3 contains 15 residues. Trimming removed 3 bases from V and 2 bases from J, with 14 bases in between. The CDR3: CASSLGKGRAYEQYF. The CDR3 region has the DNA TGTGCCAGCAGTTTGGGCAAAGGTCGAGCCTACGAGCAGTACTTC.

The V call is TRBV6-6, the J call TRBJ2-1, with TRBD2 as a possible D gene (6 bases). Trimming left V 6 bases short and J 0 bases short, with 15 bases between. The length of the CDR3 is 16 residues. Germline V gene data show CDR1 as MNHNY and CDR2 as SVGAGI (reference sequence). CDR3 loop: CASSGTDGFSYNEQFF. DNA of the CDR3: TGTGCCAGCAGCGGGACTGACGGATTCTCCTACAATGAGCAGTTCTTC.

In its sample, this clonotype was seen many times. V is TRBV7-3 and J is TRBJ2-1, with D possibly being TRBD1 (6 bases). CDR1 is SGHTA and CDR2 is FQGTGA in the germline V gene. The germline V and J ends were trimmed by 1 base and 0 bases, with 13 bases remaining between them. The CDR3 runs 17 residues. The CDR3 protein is CASSLNGDRSSYNEQFF. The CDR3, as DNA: TGTGCCAGCAGCTTAAATGGAGACAGGAGCTCCTACAATGAGCAGTTCTTC.

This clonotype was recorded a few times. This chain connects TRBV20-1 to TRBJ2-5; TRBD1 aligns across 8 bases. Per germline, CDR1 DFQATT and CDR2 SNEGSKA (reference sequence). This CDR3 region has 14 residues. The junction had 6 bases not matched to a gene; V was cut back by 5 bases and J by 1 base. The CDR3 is CSAPQTGAQETQYF. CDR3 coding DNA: TGCAGTGCTCCCCAGACAGGGGCCCAAGAGACCCAGTACTTC.

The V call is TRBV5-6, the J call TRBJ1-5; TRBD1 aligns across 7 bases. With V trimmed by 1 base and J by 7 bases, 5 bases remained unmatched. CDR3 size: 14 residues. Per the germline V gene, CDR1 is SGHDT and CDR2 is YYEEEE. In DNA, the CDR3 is TGTGCCAGCAGCTTGTCAGGGGGTGGACAGCCCCAGCATTTT. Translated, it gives CASSLSGGGQPQHF.

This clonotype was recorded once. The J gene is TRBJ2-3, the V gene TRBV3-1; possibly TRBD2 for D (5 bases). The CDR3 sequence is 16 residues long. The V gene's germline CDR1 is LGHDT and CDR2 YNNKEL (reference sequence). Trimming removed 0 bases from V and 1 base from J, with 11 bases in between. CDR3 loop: CASSQEQSAGTDTQYF. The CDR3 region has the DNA TGTGCCAGCAGCCAAGAACAATCAGCGGGCACAGATACGCAGTATTTT.

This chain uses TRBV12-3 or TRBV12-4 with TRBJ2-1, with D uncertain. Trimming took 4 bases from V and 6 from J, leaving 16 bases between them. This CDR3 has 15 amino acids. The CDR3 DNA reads TGTGCCAGCAGTTATTACCAGCTCGGCGGCAATGAGCAGTTCTTC. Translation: CASSYYQLGGNEQFF.

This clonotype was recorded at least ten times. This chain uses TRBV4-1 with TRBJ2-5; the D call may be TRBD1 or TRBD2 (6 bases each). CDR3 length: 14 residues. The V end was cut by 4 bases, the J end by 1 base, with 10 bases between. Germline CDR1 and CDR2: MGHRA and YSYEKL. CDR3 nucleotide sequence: TGCGCCAGCAGCCCGGGGGCCCCCCAAGAGACCCAGTACTTC. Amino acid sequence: CASSPGAPQETQYF.

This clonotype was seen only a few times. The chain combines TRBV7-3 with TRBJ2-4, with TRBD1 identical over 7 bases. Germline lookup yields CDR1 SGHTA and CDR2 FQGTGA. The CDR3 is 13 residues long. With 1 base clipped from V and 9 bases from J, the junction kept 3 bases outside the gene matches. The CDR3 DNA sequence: TGTGCCAGCAGCTTAATGGGGGACAGCATTCAGTACTTC. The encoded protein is CASSLMGDSIQYF.

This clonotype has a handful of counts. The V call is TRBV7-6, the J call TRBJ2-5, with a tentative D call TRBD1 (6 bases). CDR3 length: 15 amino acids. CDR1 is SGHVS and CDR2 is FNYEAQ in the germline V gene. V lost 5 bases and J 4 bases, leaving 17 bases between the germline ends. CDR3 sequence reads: CASSHTQGRAETQYF. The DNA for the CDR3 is TGTGCCAGCAGCCACACACAGGGTAGGGCAGAGACCCAGTACTTC.

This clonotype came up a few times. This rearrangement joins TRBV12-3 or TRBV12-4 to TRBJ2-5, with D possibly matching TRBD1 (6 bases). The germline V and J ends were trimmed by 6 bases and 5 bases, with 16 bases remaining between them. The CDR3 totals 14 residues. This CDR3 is CASRGTGLLETQYF. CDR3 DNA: TGTGCCAGCAGGGGTACAGGGTTATTGGAGACCCAGTACTTC.

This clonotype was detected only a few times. The CDR3 sequence: CAWETRLPSTDTQYF. The CDR3, as DNA: TGTGCCTGGGAGACTAGACTACCTAGCACAGATACGCAGTATTTT. V usage is TRBV30 and J usage is TRBJ2-3; possible D gene TRBD2, 6 bases. The CDR3 extends over 15 amino acids. Deletions cut 5 bases from V and 0 bases from J, with 15 bases between. CDR1 is GTSNPN and CDR2 is SVGIG in the germline V gene (reference sequence).

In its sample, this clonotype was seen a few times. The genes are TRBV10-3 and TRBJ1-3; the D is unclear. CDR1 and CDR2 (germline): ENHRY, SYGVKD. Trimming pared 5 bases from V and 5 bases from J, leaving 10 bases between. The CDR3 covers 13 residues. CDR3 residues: CAISSTARNTIYF. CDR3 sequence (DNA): TGTGCCATCAGTTCTACAGCAAGAAACACCATATATTTT.

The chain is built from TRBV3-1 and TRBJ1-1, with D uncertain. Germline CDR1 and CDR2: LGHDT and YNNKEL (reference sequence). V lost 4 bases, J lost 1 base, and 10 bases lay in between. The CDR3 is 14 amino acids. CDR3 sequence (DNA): TGTGCCAGCAGCCCCGCTGAGAAGAACACTGAAGCTTTCTTT. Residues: CASSPAEKNTEAFF.

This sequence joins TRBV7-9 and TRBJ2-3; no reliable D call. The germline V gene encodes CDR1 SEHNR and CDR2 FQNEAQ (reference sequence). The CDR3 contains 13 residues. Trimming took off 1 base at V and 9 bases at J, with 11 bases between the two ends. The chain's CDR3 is CASSLVTDDTQYF. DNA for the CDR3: TGTGCCAGCAGCTTAGTTACGGACGACACGCAGTATTTT. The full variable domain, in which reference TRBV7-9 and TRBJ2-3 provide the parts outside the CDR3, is DTGVSQNPRHKITKRGQNVTFRCDPISEHNRLYWYRQTLGQGPEFLTYFQNEAQLEKSRLLSDRFSAERPKGSFSTLEIQRTEQGDSAMYLCASSLVTDDTQYFGPGTRLTVL.

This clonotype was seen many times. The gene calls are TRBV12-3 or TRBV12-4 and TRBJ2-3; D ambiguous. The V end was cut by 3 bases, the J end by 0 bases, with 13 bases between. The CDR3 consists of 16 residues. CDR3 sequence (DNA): TGTGCCAGCAGTTTCAACCGAGTCCTTAGCACAGATACGCAGTATTTT. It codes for CASSFNRVLSTDTQYF.

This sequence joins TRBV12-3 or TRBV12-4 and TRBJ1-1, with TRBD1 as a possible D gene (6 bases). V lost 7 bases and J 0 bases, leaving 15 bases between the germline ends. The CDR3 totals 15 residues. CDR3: CASKAQGGMNTEAFF. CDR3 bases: TGTGCCAGCAAGGCACAGGGCGGAATGAACACTGAAGCTTTCTTT.

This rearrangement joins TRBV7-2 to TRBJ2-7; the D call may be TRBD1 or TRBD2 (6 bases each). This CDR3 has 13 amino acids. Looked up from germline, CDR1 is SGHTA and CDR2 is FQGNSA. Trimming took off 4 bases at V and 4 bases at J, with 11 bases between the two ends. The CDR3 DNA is TGTGCCAGCAGCTCAAGAGGGGGGTACGAGCAGTACTTC. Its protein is CASSSRGGYEQYF.

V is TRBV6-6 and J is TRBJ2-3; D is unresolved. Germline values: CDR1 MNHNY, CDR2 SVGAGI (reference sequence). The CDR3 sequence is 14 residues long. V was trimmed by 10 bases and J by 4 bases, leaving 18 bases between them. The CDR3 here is CATSLNLRPDTQYF. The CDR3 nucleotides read TGTGCCACCTCACTGAACCTAAGGCCAGATACGCAGTATTTT.

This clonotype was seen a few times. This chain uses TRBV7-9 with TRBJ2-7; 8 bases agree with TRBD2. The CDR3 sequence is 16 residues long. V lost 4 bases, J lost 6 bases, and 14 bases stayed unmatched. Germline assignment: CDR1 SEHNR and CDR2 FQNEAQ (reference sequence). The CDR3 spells CASSSPSGGGVSEQYF. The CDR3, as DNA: TGTGCCAGCAGCTCCCCATCCGGGGGGGGGGTTAGCGAGCAGTACTTC.